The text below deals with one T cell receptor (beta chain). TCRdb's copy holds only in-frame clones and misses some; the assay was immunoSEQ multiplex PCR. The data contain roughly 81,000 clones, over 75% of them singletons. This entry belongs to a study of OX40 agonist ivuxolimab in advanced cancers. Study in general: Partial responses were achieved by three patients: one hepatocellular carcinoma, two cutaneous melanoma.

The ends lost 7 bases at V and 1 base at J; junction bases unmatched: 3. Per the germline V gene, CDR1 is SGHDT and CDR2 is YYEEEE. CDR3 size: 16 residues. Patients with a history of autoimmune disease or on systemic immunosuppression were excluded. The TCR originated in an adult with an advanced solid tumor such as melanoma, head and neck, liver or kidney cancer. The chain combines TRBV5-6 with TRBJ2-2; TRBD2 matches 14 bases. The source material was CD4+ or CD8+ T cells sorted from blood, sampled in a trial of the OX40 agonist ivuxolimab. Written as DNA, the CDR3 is TGTGCCAGCGATGGGACTAGCGGGGGGAACACCGGGGAGCTGTTTTTT. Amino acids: CASDGTSGGNTGELFF.